The 8 T cell receptor beta chains reported below all come from one sample, sequenced in a study of T cell responses to AZD1222 COVID-19 vaccine. Sequenced by immunoSEQ multiplex PCR; TCRdb stores in-frame clones only, minus some. The top ten hold approximately 0.64% of the sample, which has 150,000 to 200,000 clones, about 93% seen once. The material was peripheral blood, obtained on day 0 of AZD1222 vaccination. These TCRs come from an adult in good health.

The chain links TRBV27 to TRBJ2-7, with D possibly TRBD1 on 6 matching bases. The V end lost 3 bases, the J end lost 2 bases, and 11 bases lay between the germline ends. This CDR3 is 14 amino acids long. Per germline, CDR1 MNHEY and CDR2 SMNVEV (reference sequence). The CDR3 spells CASSLNRVTYEQYF. The CDR3 DNA sequence: TGTGCCAGCAGTTTGAACAGGGTAACCTACGAGCAGTACTTC.

J is TRBJ1-1 and V is TRBV5-5; 7 bases are a match to TRBD1. Germline V gene data show CDR1 as SGHKS and CDR2 as YYEKEE (reference sequence). The V and J ends lost 3 bases and 4 bases, in that order; junction bases with no gene match: 15. This CDR3 is 17 amino acids long. The CDR3 is CASSSRPLTGRGTEAFF. For the CDR3, the DNA is TGTGCCAGCAGCTCGAGACCGTTGACAGGGCGGGGCACTGAAGCTTTCTTT.

This clone has just one count. J is TRBJ1-1 and V is TRBV7-8; D possibly corresponds to TRBD1 (5 bases). CDR3 length equals 14 residues. CDR1 SGHVS and CDR2 FQNEAQ come from the germline V gene. The V and J ends lost 5 bases and 2 bases respectively, with 12 bases between them. Written as DNA, the CDR3 is TGTGCCAGCAGCGGCGGCAGGGCCAACACTGAAGCTTTCTTT. Amino acid sequence: CASSGGRANTEAFF.

This rearrangement joins TRBV5-1 to TRBJ2-3; 10 bases line up with TRBD2. V shed 0 bases, J shed 1 base, and the junction held 2 bases outside the gene matches. Germline V gene data show CDR1 as SGHRS and CDR2 as YFSETQ. The CDR3 is 16 amino acids. For the CDR3, the DNA is TGCGCCAGCAGCTTGGGTCTAGCGGGAGGCACAGATACGCAGTATTTT. Its protein product is CASSLGLAGGTDTQYF.

The chain employs TRBV19 and TRBJ1-3; D remains ambiguous. V lost 4 bases to trimming and J lost 0 bases, with 13 bases between them. The length of the CDR3 is 16 residues. Germline V gene sequence: CDR1 LNHDA, CDR2 SQIVND (reference sequence). The CDR3 sequence is CASSTFGPNSGNTIYF. The CDR3 DNA sequence: TGTGCCAGTAGTACCTTCGGGCCTAACTCTGGAAACACCATATATTTT.

V and J are TRBV15 and TRBJ2-1, with 13 positions matching TRBD2. The V gene end was trimmed by 5 bases and the J gene end by 10 bases; junction bases not matched to a gene: 17. In germline, CDR1 is LNHNV, CDR2 YYDKDF (reference sequence). The length of the CDR3 is 18 residues. CDR3 region: CATSGGLAGTFKAAEQFF. The DNA for the CDR3 is TGTGCCACCAGCGGGGGACTAGCGGGGACCTTTAAAGCTGCGGAGCAGTTCTTC. The variable domain in full, with the rest retrieved from reference TRBV15 and TRBJ2-1, is DAMVIQNPRYQVTQFGKPVTLSCSQTLNHNVMYWYQQKSSQAPKLLFHYYDKDFNNEADTPDNFQSRRPNTSFCFLDIRSPGLGDTAMYLCATSGGLAGTFKAAEQFFGPGTRLTVL.

Points on this clone: The sample has other DNA sequences that encode this CDR3 too. V gene TRBV27 combines with J gene TRBJ1-3, with D maybe TRBD1 (6 bases). CDR1 is MNHEY and CDR2 is SMNVEV in the germline V gene (reference sequence). The V gene lost 2 bases and the J gene lost 1 base, with 6 bases spanning the gap. This CDR3 has 14 amino acids. Written as DNA, the CDR3 is TGTGCCAGCAGTTTAAGGGGGTCTGGAAACACCATATATTTT. This translates into CASSLRGSGNTIYF.

CDR3 residues: CASSLEGQEQFF. CDR3 bases: TGCGCCAGCAGCTTAGAGGGACAAGAGCAGTTCTTC. The J gene is TRBJ2-1, the V gene TRBV5-1, with D possibly being TRBD1 (6 bases). V lost 2 bases to trimming and J lost 10 bases, with 10 bases between them. Germline CDR1 SGHRS, CDR2 YFSETQ. There are 12 residues in the CDR3.